The T cell receptor (beta chain) under discussion was sequenced for a study of T-cell reconstitution after alpha-beta-depleted transplantation in children. The study, taken as a whole, reports: Diversity of TCRbeta at day 60 was high in some patients, arising from surviving recipient T cells and thymic progenitors. After one year, T-cell counts and TCRbeta diversity mostly came from new T cells. Several hundred expanded graft clones reportedly supplied alpha-beta T cells about two months after transplant.

Preparation of the TCRbeta library was carried out with unique molecular identifiers. Each CDR3 protein gets one entry after TCRdb re-called the PCR reads with MiXCR. This table has around 420,000 distinct CDR3 sequences, about 16% appearing once. CDR3 length equals 15 residues. With 6 bases removed from V and 2 bases from J, the gap between germline ends came to 18 bases. Germline CDR1 reads SQVTM; CDR2 reads ANQGSEA. In its sample, this clonotype was seen a few times. Its antigen is unknown. V is TRBV29-1 and J is TRBJ2-3; TRBD2 might be the D (5 bases). Sequencing used PBMCs, mostly from graft donor cells, obtained 360 days after TCRalphabeta/CD19-depleted stem cell transplant. This TCR came from a boy younger than two who had a stem cell transplant for Wiskott-Aldrich syndrome, so the T cells may come from the graft donor. The CDR3 reads CSVESGFPFTDTQYF. CDR3 coding DNA: TGCAGCGTCGAATCGGGGTTTCCCTTCACAGATACGCAGTATTTT.